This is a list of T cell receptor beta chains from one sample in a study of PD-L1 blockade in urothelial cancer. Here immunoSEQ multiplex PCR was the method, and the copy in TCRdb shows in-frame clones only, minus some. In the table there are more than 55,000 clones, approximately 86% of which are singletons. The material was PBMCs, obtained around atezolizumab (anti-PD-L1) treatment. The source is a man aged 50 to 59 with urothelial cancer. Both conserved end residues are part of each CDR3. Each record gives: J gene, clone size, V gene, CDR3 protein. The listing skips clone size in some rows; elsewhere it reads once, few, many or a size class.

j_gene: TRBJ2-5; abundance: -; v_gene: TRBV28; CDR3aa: CASSLVGGQETQYF
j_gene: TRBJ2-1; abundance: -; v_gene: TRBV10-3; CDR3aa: CAISEPGVGVNEQFF
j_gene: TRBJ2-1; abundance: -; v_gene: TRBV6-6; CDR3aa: CASSRTSGRGVNEQFF
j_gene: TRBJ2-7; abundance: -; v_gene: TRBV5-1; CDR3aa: CASSFSGSAYEQYF
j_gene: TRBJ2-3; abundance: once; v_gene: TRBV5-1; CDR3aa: CASSLGGRATDTQYF
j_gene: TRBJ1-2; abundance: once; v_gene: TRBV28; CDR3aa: CASRDNNYGYTF
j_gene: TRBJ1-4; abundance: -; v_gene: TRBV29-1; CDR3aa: CSVLDRASEKLFF
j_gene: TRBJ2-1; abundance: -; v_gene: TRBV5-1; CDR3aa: CASSLLQAPPNEQFF
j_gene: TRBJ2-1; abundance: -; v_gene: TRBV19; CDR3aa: CASSATYNEQFF
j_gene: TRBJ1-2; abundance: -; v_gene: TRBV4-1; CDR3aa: CASSHLTGGHYGYTF
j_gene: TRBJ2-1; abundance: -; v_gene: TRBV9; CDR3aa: CASGVGTSGRNEQFF
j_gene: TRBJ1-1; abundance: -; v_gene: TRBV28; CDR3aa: CASSPRGQGVAEAFF
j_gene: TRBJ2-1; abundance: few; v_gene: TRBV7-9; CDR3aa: CASSPRTSGPSSAWNEQFF
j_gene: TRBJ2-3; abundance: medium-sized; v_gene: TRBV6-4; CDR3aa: CASSAAGDGTDTQYF
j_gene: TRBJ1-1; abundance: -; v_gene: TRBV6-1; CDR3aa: CATRDRLLNTEAFF
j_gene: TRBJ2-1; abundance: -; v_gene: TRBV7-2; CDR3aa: CASSADSSSYNEQFF
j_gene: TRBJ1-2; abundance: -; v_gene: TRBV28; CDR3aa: CASTYGGLSNYGYTF
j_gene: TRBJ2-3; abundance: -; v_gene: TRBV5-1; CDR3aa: CASSFSGVGTDTQYF
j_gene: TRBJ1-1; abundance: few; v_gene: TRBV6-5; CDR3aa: CASRHDRDTEAFF
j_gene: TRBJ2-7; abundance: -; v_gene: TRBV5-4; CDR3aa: CASSLQAGEAYEQYF
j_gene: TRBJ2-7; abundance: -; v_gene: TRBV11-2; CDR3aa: CASSLTTSGPGYEQYF
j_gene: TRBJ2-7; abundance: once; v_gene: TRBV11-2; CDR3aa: CASSLVARTSGAYEQYF
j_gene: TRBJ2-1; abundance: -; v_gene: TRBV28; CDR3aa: CASSPDRVDEQFF
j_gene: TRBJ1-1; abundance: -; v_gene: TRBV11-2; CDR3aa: CASSSSTEAFF
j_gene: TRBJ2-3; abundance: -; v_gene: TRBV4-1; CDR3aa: CASSQDLAAIGTQYF
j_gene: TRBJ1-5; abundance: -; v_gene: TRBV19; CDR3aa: CASTRQGDSNQPQHF
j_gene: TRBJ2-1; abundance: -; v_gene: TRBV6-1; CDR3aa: CASSERPGDYNEQFF
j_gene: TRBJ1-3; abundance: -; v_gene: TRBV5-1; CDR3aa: CASSSGQGKNTIYF
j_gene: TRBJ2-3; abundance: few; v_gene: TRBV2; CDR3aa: CASGTGLAGSPGVTQYF
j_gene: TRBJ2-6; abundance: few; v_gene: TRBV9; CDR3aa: CASSVAQTGWIGPGANVLTF
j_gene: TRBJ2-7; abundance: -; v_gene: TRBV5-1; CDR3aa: CASSSETGTVEQYF
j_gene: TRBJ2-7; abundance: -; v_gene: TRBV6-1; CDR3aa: CASKDSYEQYF
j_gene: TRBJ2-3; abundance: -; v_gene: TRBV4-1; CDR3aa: CASSQVRGFRTDTQYF
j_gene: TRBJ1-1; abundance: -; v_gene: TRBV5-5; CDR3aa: CASSSLTTEAFF
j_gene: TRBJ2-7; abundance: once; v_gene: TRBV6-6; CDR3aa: CASSYADFESYEQYF
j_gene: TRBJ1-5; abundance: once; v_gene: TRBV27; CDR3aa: CASSLRGLNQPQHF
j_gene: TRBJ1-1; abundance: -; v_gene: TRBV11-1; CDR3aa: CASSLAHVGRGSTEAFF
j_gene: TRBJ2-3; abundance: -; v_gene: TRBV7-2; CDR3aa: CASSLDRGLRDTQYF
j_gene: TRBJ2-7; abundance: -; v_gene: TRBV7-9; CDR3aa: CASRDRSYESRPYF
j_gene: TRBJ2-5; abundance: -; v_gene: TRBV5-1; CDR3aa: CASSFRLAGGQETQYF
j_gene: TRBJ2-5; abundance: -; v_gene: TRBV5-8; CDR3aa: CASNTRGGETQYF
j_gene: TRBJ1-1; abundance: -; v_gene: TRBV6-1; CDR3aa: CASTIAGTKAFF
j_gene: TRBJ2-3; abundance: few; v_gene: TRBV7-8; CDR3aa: CASSSRLAGVSDTQYF
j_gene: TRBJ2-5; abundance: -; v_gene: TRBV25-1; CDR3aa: CASSEYGGLVGETQYF
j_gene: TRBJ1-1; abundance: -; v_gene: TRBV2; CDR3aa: CASSPQGVKAEAFF
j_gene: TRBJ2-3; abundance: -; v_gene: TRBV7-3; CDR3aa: CASSYNRAGGGSDTQYF
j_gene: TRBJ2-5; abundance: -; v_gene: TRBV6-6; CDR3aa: CASSYGQHKETQYF
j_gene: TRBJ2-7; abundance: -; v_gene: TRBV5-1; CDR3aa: CASSWTEDYEQYF
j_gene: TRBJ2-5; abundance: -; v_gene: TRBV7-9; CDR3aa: CASSLGSSGRWETQYF
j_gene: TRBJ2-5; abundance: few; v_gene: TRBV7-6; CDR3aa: CASSLSGRQETQYF
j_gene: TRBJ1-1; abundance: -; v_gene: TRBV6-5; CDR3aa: CASSKGQGTEAFF
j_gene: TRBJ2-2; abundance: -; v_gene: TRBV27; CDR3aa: CTSSHGSNTGELFF
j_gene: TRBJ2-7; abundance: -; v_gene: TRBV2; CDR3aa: CASSPGLAGYAEQYF
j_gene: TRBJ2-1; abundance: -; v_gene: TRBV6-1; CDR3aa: CASSLGLEGLFF